This T cell receptor (beta chain) emerged from a study of T cell responses to AZD1222 COVID-19 vaccine. Whole-study findings and limits: AZD1222 recipients seropositive at baseline numbered only five to seven. Spike-specific TCR breadth and depth rose after two AZD1222 doses. No repertoire was sampled before or during the peak T cell response, only after it.

About this clone: Its antigen is currently unknown.

Germline V gives CDR1 LNHDA, CDR2 SQIVND (reference sequence). V shed 7 bases and J 7 bases; nucleotides not matched to a gene: 7. The CDR3 totals 14 residues. The method was immunoSEQ multiplex PCR; TCRdb's version includes in-frame clones alone and lacks a portion of them. The table includes just over 150,000 clones, about 88% detected once. This chain joins TRBV19 and TRBJ1-3; the match to TRBD1 covers 10 bases. The sequence was collected from an adult who had recovered from COVID-19. The material was peripheral blood, obtained after recovery from COVID-19. Written as DNA, the CDR3 is TGTGCCAGTAAGGGACAGGGGTCCTGGAACACCATATATTTT. Its translation is CASKGQGSWNTIYF.